This TCR beta chain emerged from a study of blood T cell repertoires in COVID-19 (dated by TCRdb to the early 2020s). Turning to the overall study: Samples covering the acute and convalescent phases of COVID-19 were provided by collaborators in the United States, Italy and Spain. Where available, HLA class I and class II types were taken from metadata supplied by the sample provider and were not determined by assay-based typing. The samples were drawn from two sources: the first 160 participants of the ongoing ImmuneRACE study, and 1,000 to 1,500 subjects contributed by 6 global collaborators. A freely available public database, intended as a resource for researchers studying the immune response to SARS-CoV-2, is where the repertoires were released. Nearly every sample came with metadata listing a de-identified subject ID, COVID-19 status, age in years and sex. The prospective study material was composed of cDNA or gDNA derived from T cells, B-cell-depleted T cells, or PBMCs. The dataset comprised deeply sampled blood TCRbeta repertoires from subjects exposed to, actively infected with, or recovered from COVID-19. Overall study outcomes, separate from this receptor: The amount of clinical and demographic metadata varied by source and participant and was provided uncurated.

Collaborating institutions collected whole blood in K2EDTA tubes following their own protocols. For TCRbeta analysis, collaborators shipped samples in one of three forms: frozen whole blood, isolated PBMCs, or DNA extracted from either of those sample types. TCRbeta CDR3 regions were amplified from genomic DNA using the immunoSEQ Assay, a bias-controlled multiplex PCR. On the study's bioinformatics: Within the assay, amplification of reference gene primers was used to estimate how many nucleated cells each sample contained. Sequence reads were collapsed and filtered to measure the absolute abundance of every unique TCRbeta CDR3 rearrangement. For each sample, productive Simpson clonality was calculated by taking the square root of Simpson's diversity index across productive rearrangements. TCRdb carries this immuneACCESS record with in-frame sequences only. Its versions omit some clonotypes, under half of them owing to an unresolved V gene in the studies checked, with the rest unexplained. The D gene and trimming were derived from the DNA, and the V and J assignments and clone size from that table. The sample table holds 200,000 to 250,000 clones, of which about 82% were seen once. Jointly, the top ten make up about 12% of the sample.

As regards this clone: What this receptor recognizes is not known. Nothing much larger sits one base from this clone, and base qualities are not available.

In the germline V gene (reference sequence), CDR1 corresponds to LNHDA and CDR2 to SQIVND. Counted from cysteine to phenylalanine, this CDR3 has 14 amino acids. Solely the CDR3 DNA is kept, with 42 bases framed from the first base. The junction carries 10 bases between V and J, which are trimmed by 3 bases and 1 base respectively. Sequenced material: peripheral blood. Recombination linked TRBV19 to TRBJ2-7; TRBD1 is a weak D gene call, 5 bases matching. The sequence came from a man older than 75 with acute or convalescent COVID-19. The sequence in DNA is TGTGCCAGTAGTATGAACAGGCGGTCCTACGAGCAGTACTTC. Translated, this gives CASSMNRRSYEQYF.